Below are 26 T cell receptor beta chains sequenced from a single sample in a study of cytomegalovirus exposure and HLA in healthy donors. This PCR relied on a set of 60 Vbeta primers and 13 Jbeta primers. Libraries were prepared by immunoSEQ multiplex PCR; TCRdb keeps only in-frame clonotypes and omits some of them. The sample contains about 160,000 clones, roughly 80% of which appear only once. Sequencing was done on a sample of PBMCs. All receptors come from a female donor in good health and CMV-seronegative.

J is TRBJ1-2 and V is TRBV15; 11 positions match TRBD1. Germline values: CDR1 LNHNV, CDR2 YYDKDF (reference sequence). V shed 4 bases, J shed 5 bases, and the junction held 9 bases outside the gene matches. The CDR3 is 16 residues long. DNA of the CDR3: TGTGCCACCAGCAAGGGACAGGGGGTAACACTATATGGCTACACCTTC. This gives the protein CATSKGQGVTLYGYTF.

This clone has just a few counts. The genes are TRBV5-4 and TRBJ2-1, with 10 nucleotides matching TRBD2. The CDR3 sequence is 16 residues long. CDR1 and CDR2 from the germline V gene are SGHNT and YYREEE (reference sequence). Trimming at V came to 4 bases and at J to 0 bases, leaving 4 bases not matched to a gene. CDR3 region: CASSSGGASSYNEQFF. In nucleotides, the CDR3 is TGTGCCAGCAGCAGCGGGGGGGCAAGCTCCTACAATGAGCAGTTCTTC.

The V call is TRBV6-1, the J call TRBJ1-1, with 7 bases lining up with TRBD1. Germline-derived CDR1 and CDR2 are MNHNS and SASEGT. The length of the CDR3 is 15 residues. V dropped 0 bases and J dropped 1; count of bases not matched to a gene: 2. This chain's CDR3 is CASSEARQGNTEAFF. CDR3 nucleotide sequence: TGTGCCAGCAGTGAAGCAAGACAGGGGAACACTGAAGCTTTCTTT.

This clone was picked up one time. The chain carries TRBV15 and TRBJ2-1, with D maybe TRBD1 (5 bases). This CDR3 comprises 13 residues. V lost 8 bases, J lost 0 bases, and 8 bases lay in between. Germline V CDR1 and CDR2: LNHNV, YYDKDF (reference sequence). CDR3 sequence reads: CATGATSYNEQFF. CDR3 DNA: TGTGCCACCGGGGCTACCTCCTACAATGAGCAGTTCTTC.

This rearrangement joins TRBV11-3 to TRBJ2-6; 10 bases line up with TRBD1. This CDR3 contains 16 residues. Losses at the gene ends were 5 bases for V and 2 bases for J; bases not matched to a gene: 3. Per germline, CDR1 SGHNT and CDR2 YENEEA. As DNA, the CDR3 is TGTGCCAGCAGCAGGGACAGGGGCCCTGGGGCCAACGTCCTGACTTTC. Translating it yields CASSRDRGPGANVLTF.

The genes are TRBV5-6 and TRBJ2-7; D may be TRBD1 or TRBD2 (6 bases each). CDR1 and CDR2 (germline): SGHDT, YYEEEE. The CDR3 consists of 13 residues. V dropped 4 bases and J dropped 6 bases, with 14 bases sitting between them. For the CDR3, the DNA is TGTGCCAGCAGCCTGGAGGGACATACCGAGCAGTACTTC. It encodes CASSLEGHTEQYF.

This chain links TRBV15 with TRBJ1-2, with unresolved D. This CDR3 contains 16 residues. The germline V and J ends were trimmed by 2 bases and 3 bases, with 16 bases remaining between them. Per germline, CDR1 LNHNV and CDR2 YYDKDF (reference sequence). The CDR3 spells CATSRYGAGVDYGYTF. The CDR3 DNA sequence: TGTGCCACCAGCAGATACGGAGCCGGAGTGGACTATGGCTACACCTTC.

The chain joins TRBV7-9 to TRBJ1-1; D is undetermined. Germline CDR1 SEHNR, CDR2 FQNEAQ (reference sequence). Trimming cost V 7 bases and J 4 bases, with 13 bases left between them. The CDR3 totals 13 residues. The CDR3 DNA is TGTGCCAGCATCTCCTCGGGTGCCACTGAAGCTTTCTTT. Translating it yields CASISSGATEAFF.

In this sample, this clone turned up a few times. This chain links TRBV4-1 with TRBJ2-7; D is undetermined. Looked up from germline, CDR1 is MGHRA and CDR2 is YSYEKL. The CDR3 sequence is 13 residues long. V lost 0 bases, J lost 6 bases, and 9 bases lay in between. The CDR3 DNA follows: TGCGCCAGCAGCCAAGATCTCGGGTCCGAGCAGTACTTC. Protein sequence: CASSQDLGSEQYF.

This sequence joins TRBV5-5 and TRBJ2-7, with 7 bases aligning to TRBD1. The CDR3 contains 16 residues. J lost 3 bases, V lost 1 base, and 10 bases had no gene match. Germline V gives CDR1 SGHKS, CDR2 YYEKEE (reference sequence). DNA for the CDR3: TGTGCCAGCAGCTTGTCAATCTTGGACAGGAGCTACGAGCAGTACTTC. It translates to CASSLSILDRSYEQYF.

This chain connects TRBV25-1 to TRBJ1-2, with a tentative D call TRBD1 (6 bases). The V gene's germline CDR1 is MGHDK and CDR2 SYGVNS. The length of the CDR3 is 14 residues. V lost 3 bases to trimming and J lost 3 bases, with 11 bases between them. The CDR3 DNA sequence: TGTGCCAGCAGTGACATGGACAGTTACTATGGCTACACCTTC. Translation: CASSDMDSYYGYTF.

V gene TRBV7-6 combines with J gene TRBJ1-3; TRBD1 matches 8 bases. The CDR3 is made up of 14 amino acids. Germline V lookup: CDR1 SGHVS, CDR2 FNYEAQ. The V and J ends lost 6 bases and 0 bases, in that order; junction bases with no gene match: 1. The CDR3 sequence: CASSGQGSGNTIYF. CDR3 nucleotides: TGTGCCAGCAGTGGACAGGGCTCTGGAAACACCATATATTTT.

There are a few counts of this clone. The chain joins TRBV5-1 to TRBJ1-6, with D possibly matching TRBD1 (5 bases). The V and J ends lost 0 bases and 7 bases respectively, with 11 bases between them. This CDR3 region has 15 residues. Germline values: CDR1 SGHRS, CDR2 YFSETQ. DNA of the CDR3: TGCGCCAGCAGCTTGGTCGGGGGGGACAATTCACCCCTCCACTTT. Translated, it gives CASSLVGGDNSPLHF.

The chain employs TRBV7-8 and TRBJ1-5; 8 nucleotides agree with TRBD1. CDR1 is SGHVS, CDR2 FQNEAQ, per germline. The J segment lost 8 bases and the V segment lost 1 base, leaving 7 bases of the junction unmatched. The CDR3 has 15 residues. CDR3 nucleotide sequence: TGTGCCAGCAGCTTAGGCGCCAGGGGGCGGGAGCCCCAGCATTTT. Its translation: CASSLGARGREPQHF.

The chain links TRBV6-4 to TRBJ2-1, with D tentatively TRBD2 (5 bases). Germline V gives CDR1 MRHNA, CDR2 SNTAGT. There are 16 residues in the CDR3. With 8 bases removed from V and 3 bases from J, the gap between germline ends came to 20 bases. CDR3 protein: CASPSALSGRYNEQFF. The CDR3 bases are TGTGCCAGCCCATCCGCTCTGAGCGGCCGCTACAATGAGCAGTTCTTC.

V is TRBV19 and J is TRBJ1-4; 8 bases map to TRBD1. This CDR3 spans 16 amino acids. The J segment lost 5 bases and the V segment lost 4 bases, leaving 9 bases of the junction unmatched. Germline V lookup: CDR1 LNHDA, CDR2 SQIVND (reference sequence). The CDR3 loop reads CASSTSRGQVNEKLFF. DNA for the CDR3: TGTGCCAGTAGTACTTCCCGGGGACAGGTGAATGAAAAACTGTTTTTT.

The rearrangement joins TRBV2 to TRBJ2-3, with a tentative D call TRBD1 (7 bases). Germline assignment: CDR1 SNHLY and CDR2 FYNNEI. The CDR3 has 13 amino acids. V was trimmed by 6 bases and J by 6 bases, leaving 13 bases between them. The CDR3 DNA reads as TGTGCCAGCAGGGAGGGGGCGTGGGATACGCAGTATTTT. Its protein product is CASREGAWDTQYF.

This clone was seen a handful of times. The rearrangement links TRBV15 to TRBJ2-7; TRBD1 is a possible D gene (6 bases). CDR1 is LNHNV and CDR2 is YYDKDF in the germline V gene (reference sequence). CDR3 length equals 13 residues. Between the trimmed V and J ends, which lost 8 bases and 0 bases, there was a span of 11 bases. The CDR3 is CATGGFSSYEQYF. The CDR3 DNA follows: TGTGCCACCGGGGGCTTTAGCTCCTACGAGCAGTACTTC. The full variable domain, with the rest looked up from reference TRBV15 and TRBJ2-7, is DAMVIQNPRYQVTQFGKPVTLSCSQTLNHNVMYWYQQKSSQAPKLLFHYYDKDFNNEADTPDNFQSRRPNTSFCFLDIRSPGLGDTAMYLCATGGFSSYEQYFGPGTRLTVT.

The gene calls are TRBV4-1 and TRBJ2-6, with D possibly TRBD2 on 6 matching bases. CDR3 size: 17 residues. The germline V gene has CDR1 MGHRA and CDR2 YSYEKL. V was cut by 1 base and J by 2 bases, with 12 bases left in between. CDR3 DNA: TGCGCCAGCAGCCAAGCGGCCAGGGAGGCTGGGGCCAACGTCCTGACTTTC. Its translation: CASSQAAREAGANVLTF.

This chain connects TRBV11-1 to TRBJ2-1; 10 nucleotides align to TRBD2. Trimming took 4 bases from V and 1 from J; bases not matched to a gene: 4. The CDR3 is 16 amino acids. Per the germline V gene, CDR1 is SGHAT and CDR2 is FQDESV (reference sequence). CDR3 bases: TGTGCCAGCAGCTCAATAGCGGGGGGTTCCTACAATGAGCAGTTCTTC. It is translated as CASSSIAGGSYNEQFF.

The rearrangement joins TRBV5-1 to TRBJ2-7; D gene ambiguous. Trimming left V 0 bases short and J 2 bases short, with 12 bases between. CDR1 SGHRS and CDR2 YFSETQ come from the germline V gene. The CDR3 sequence is 15 residues long. The CDR3 is CASSLASVSTYEQYF. The DNA for the CDR3 is TGCGCCAGCAGCTTGGCGTCAGTTTCGACCTACGAGCAGTACTTC.

The V call is TRBV10-3, the J call TRBJ2-3; 9 positions agree with TRBD1. The CDR3 consists of 16 residues. CDR1 ENHRY and CDR2 SYGVKD come from the germline V gene. The ends lost 3 bases at V and 2 bases at J; junction bases unmatched: 6. The CDR3 is CAISEGWDRDTDTQYF. CDR3 DNA: TGTGCCATCAGTGAAGGGTGGGACAGGGACACAGATACGCAGTATTTT.

The chain has TRBV4-1 and TRBJ1-5; D remains unclear. CDR3 size: 14 residues. CDR1 is MGHRA, CDR2 YSYEKL, per germline. V dropped 4 bases and J dropped 3 bases, with 10 bases sitting between them. This chain's CDR3 is CASSPGSDNQPQHF. The CDR3 DNA is TGCGCCAGCAGCCCGGGTTCGGACAATCAGCCCCAGCATTTT.

This clone appeared once. The chain uses TRBV29-1 and TRBJ1-1; 7 nucleotides match TRBD1. The CDR3 has 14 amino acids. Germline-derived CDR1 and CDR2 are SQVTM and ANQGSEA. V was clipped by 7 bases and J by 5 bases; unmatched bases: 13. CDR3 DNA: TGCAGCGCAGGGGGTTCGGGGGACCAGACTGAAGCTTTCTTT. Its translation: CSAGGSGDQTEAFF. The whole variable domain, filled in from reference TRBV29-1 and TRBJ1-1, reads SAVISQKPSRDICQRGTSLTIQCQVDSQVTMMFWYRQQPGQSLTLIATANQGSEATYESGFVIDKFPISRPNLTFSTLTVSNMSPEDSSIYLCSAGGSGDQTEAFFGQGTRLTVV.

This chain's CDR3 is CASSLGDRLYSPLHF. DNA of the CDR3: TGTGCCAGCAGCTTAGGGGACAGGCTATATTCACCCCTCCACTTT. The genes are TRBV7-8 and TRBJ1-6; 8 bases align to TRBD1. The CDR3 has 15 amino acids. CDR1 is SGHVS and CDR2 is FQNEAQ in the germline V gene. V trimming: 1 base; J trimming: 8 bases; junction bases outside the gene matches: 4.

This chain uses TRBV5-1 with TRBJ2-3; 7 bases align to TRBD2. With 0 bases clipped from V and 2 bases from J, the junction kept 9 bases outside the gene matches. There are 17 residues in the CDR3. From germline, CDR1 is SGHRS and CDR2 YFSETQ. The CDR3 loop is CASSLASTLADTDTQYF. The DNA for the CDR3 is TGCGCCAGCAGCTTGGCCAGTACGCTAGCGGACACAGATACGCAGTATTTT.